This TCR beta chain was sequenced during a study of control samples from healthy donors and cancer patients. Repertoires were generated with immunoSEQ multiplex PCR, while TCRdb's copy carries only in-frame clones and drops some. The sample has 150,000 to 200,000 clones; over 85% are singletons. Sequencing was performed on blood. This TCR was recovered from a young man in good health.

CDR3: CATMDSSYEQYF. The CDR3 DNA follows: TGTGCCACCATGGACAGCTCCTACGAGCAGTACTTC. This chain uses TRBV24-1 with TRBJ2-7; D might be TRBD1 (6 bases). The V gene lost 8 bases and the J gene lost 0 bases, with 7 bases spanning the gap. Germline CDR1 reads KGHDR; CDR2 reads SFDVKD. CDR3 length: 12 amino acids.